These T cell receptor beta chains were read from a single sample in a study of T cell responses to AZD1222 COVID-19 vaccine. TCRdb's table, derived via immunoSEQ multiplex PCR, lists solely in-frame clones and lacks some. The repertoire has about 140,000 clones, approximately 90% of them found once; the top ten carry more than 3%. Source: peripheral blood, taken on day 0 of AZD1222 vaccination. These receptors all stem from an adult in good health. Both conserved end residues are part of each CDR3. Fields, in order: V gene, CDR3 protein.

V: TRBV2; CDR3: CASSAEIYGYTF
V: TRBV10-1; CDR3: CASSHGQGVTEAFF
V: TRBV9; CDR3: CASSGGRRDSTFGYTF
V: TRBV4-2; CDR3: CASSQDLRSGGKGEKLFF
V: TRBV2; CDR3: CASSEPGGGPSYEQYF
V: TRBV6-6; CDR3: CASSYSDRPNNSPLHF
V: TRBV19; CDR3: CASSTTADTEAFF
V: TRBV2; CDR3: CATRGSNTGELFF
V: TRBV2; CDR3: CASGEGLFGTGELFF
V: TRBV7-7; CDR3: CASSLEVSGGASTDTQYF
V: TRBV2; CDR3: CASTGGLSTDTQYF
V: TRBV28; CDR3: CASRLQAWGGGYTF
V: TRBV19; CDR3: CASSNRVSPREQYF
V: TRBV4-1; CDR3: CASSQTPFNSPLHF
V: TRBV27; CDR3: CASATGGQETQYF
V: TRBV30; CDR3: CAWSVSGHGNTIYF
V: TRBV5-1; CDR3: CASGGQGRTEAFF
V: TRBV9; CDR3: CASSPIGSGSTDTQYF
V: TRBV5-1; CDR3: CASSLEVAQETQYF
V: TRBV19; CDR3: CASSIGGSGLNTEAFF
V: TRBV6-5; CDR3: CASSLKRQALNYGYTF
V: TRBV6-2/TRBV6-3; CDR3: CASSYYATNEKLFF
V: TRBV30; CDR3: CAWSVLGNEQYF
V: TRBV3-1/TRBV3-2; CDR3: CASSQDRADSGNTIYF
V: TRBV19; CDR3: CASSTYNSPLHF
V: TRBV5-5; CDR3: CASSFRQDSGYTF
V: TRBV6-5; CDR3: CASVGRELLGEKLFF
V: TRBV29-1; CDR3: CSARTSTNEKLFF
V: TRBV11-3; CDR3: CASSLGGRGTGELFF
V: TRBV11-2; CDR3: CASSLFYREREAFF
V: TRBV9; CDR3: CASSVDGNQPQHF
V: TRBV27; CDR3: CASSPPTGRNTEAFF
V: TRBV3-1/TRBV3-2; CDR3: CAVLSIETQYF
V: TRBV7-2; CDR3: CASSLAGAGRLTQYF
V: TRBV5-1; CDR3: CASSLGQGNTGELFF
V: TRBV9; CDR3: CASSATGAGYEQYF
V: TRBV19; CDR3: CASSSRQANYGYTF
V: TRBV11-3; CDR3: CASSPFFGGELFF
V: TRBV7-3; CDR3: CASSLIRALVPEQFF
V: TRBV7-2; CDR3: CASSLGTGREQYF
V: TRBV3-1/TRBV3-2; CDR3: CASSQVEGRQAFF
V: TRBV7-2; CDR3: CASSPQSGGPHNEQFF
V: TRBV15; CDR3: CATSRGQGTSGKNIQYF
V: TRBV7-9; CDR3: CASSLPHTQYF
V: TRBV27; CDR3: CASSLLAGGNTGELFF
V: TRBV1; CDR3: CTSSQGSRGTRGYTF
V: TRBV6-1; CDR3: CASSENRFNEKLFF
V: TRBV27; CDR3: CASGTVPEAFF
V: TRBV13; CDR3: CASSYPRGSTDTQYF
V: TRBV4-1; CDR3: CASSRTRGGTGNTGELFF
V: TRBV3-1/TRBV3-2; CDR3: CASSQDGNYEQYF
V: TRBV6-5; CDR3: CASSNDYSNQPQHF
V: TRBV20-1; CDR3: CSAPPVGGYTF
V: TRBV6-6; CDR3: CASSYRGGGRRTEAFF